This TCR beta chain emerged from a study of blood T cell repertoires in COVID-19. Study information: PBMCs, B-cell-depleted T cells, or T cells provided the cDNA or gDNA that made up the material.

With 10 bases clipped from V and 2 bases from J, the junction kept 8 bases outside the gene matches. The CDR3 consists of 14 residues. Germline values: CDR1 LNHDA, CDR2 SQIVND (reference sequence). Per the original data handling: Amplification of reference gene primers was used by the study to estimate nucleated cell counts. The protocol was immunoSEQ multiplex PCR, while the TCRdb copy is restricted to in-frame clones and leaves out a portion. That table gives V, J and clone size, and the DNA gave D and trimming. The top ten hold 3.8% of the sample, which has around 120,000 clones, 85% to 90% seen once.

This receptor was obtained from a woman in her sixties with COVID-19, enrolled during active disease. The sequencing sample was made of peripheral blood. J is TRBJ2-1 and V is TRBV19, with TRBD2 matching 7 bases. The CDR3 is CATRSGTTYNEQFF. The CDR3, as DNA: TGTGCCACCCGTTCCGGGACTACCTACAATGAGCAGTTCTTC.